One and the same sample provided the 12 T cell receptor beta chains below, sequenced in a study of blood T cells in healthy people across ages. A second PCR of 7 to 11 cycles used a sample-barcoded 5' primer and a J-beta primer mix. TCRdb re-called the 5' RACE reads through MiXCR, storing one row per CDR3 protein. The sample includes about 1.6 million distinct CDR3 sequences, about 31% of them seen just once. The sequencing sample was made of blood. The receptors stem from a young woman in good health.

As concerns this clonotype: The DNA is left out, because the CDR3 cannot be placed on it with certainty; the CDR3 is given as TCRdb lists it. The rearrangement links TRBV6-5 to TRBJ1-2; no check of the table's D call, TRBD1, against the DNA was made. Per germline, CDR1 MNHEY and CDR2 SVGAGI. From its first to its last residue, the CDR3 has 21 amino acids. The CDR3 spells CASSYGQAGGYTFGSGSSYTF.

In this sample, this clonotype turned up many times. V and J are TRBV4-1 and TRBJ1-6; tentative D call: TRBD1 (5 bases). Trimming cost V 2 bases and J 7 bases, with 15 bases left between them. This CDR3 has 16 residues. Germline CDR1 reads MGHRA; CDR2 reads YSYEKL. The CDR3 DNA sequence: TGCGCCAGCAGCCAATATCTGCAGGACAAGAATTCACCCCTCCACTTT. The encoded protein is CASSQYLQDKNSPLHF.

This chain connects TRBV28 to TRBJ2-3, with 9 bases that match TRBD1. After removal of 5 bases from V and 5 bases from J, the junction contained 11 bases not matched to a gene. The CDR3 spans 16 residues. Looked up from germline, CDR1 is MDHEN and CDR2 is SYDVKM. The CDR3 here is CASSRGLTGGRDTQYF. As DNA, the CDR3 is TGTGCCAGCAGTCGCGGCCTGACAGGGGGGAGAGATACGCAGTATTTT.

This rearrangement joins TRBV12-3 or TRBV12-4 to TRBJ2-2, with 7 positions matching TRBD2. V lost 3 bases, J lost 5 bases, and 3 bases stayed unmatched. This CDR3 has 14 residues. The CDR3 region is CASSFGAGTGELFF. The CDR3 DNA reads as TGTGCCAGCAGTTTTGGAGCGGGGACCGGGGAGCTGTTTTTT.

This clonotype was found a few times. The chain links TRBV27 to TRBJ1-6; D is undetermined. V lost 5 bases and J lost 6, with 11 bases in between. The germline gives CDR1 MNHEY, CDR2 SMNVEV (reference sequence). The CDR3 has 14 residues. The DNA for the CDR3 is TGTGCCAGCAGTCCCGTTTGGAGTAATTCACCCCTCCACTTT. Translating it yields CASSPVWSNSPLHF.

The CDR3 DNA reads as TGCGCCAGCAACCCGGGACAGGGTCAGGAGACCCAGTACTTC. Its translation: CASNPGQGQETQYF. V gene TRBV5-1 combines with J gene TRBJ2-5; 9 bases are shared with TRBD1. The CDR3 contains 14 residues. Germline CDR1 SGHRS, CDR2 YFSETQ. After removal of 6 bases from V and 5 bases from J, the junction contained 8 bases not matched to a gene. Based on the CDR3 plus reference TRBV5-1 and TRBJ2-5, the full variable domain is KAGVTQTPRYLIKTRGQQVTLSCSPISGHRSVSWYQQTPGQGLQFLFEYFSETQRNKGNFPGRFSGRQFSNSRSEMNVSTLELGDSALYLCASNPGQGQETQYFGPGTRLLVL.

This sequence joins TRBV6-5 and TRBJ1-2; possibly TRBD1 for D (5 bases). This CDR3 comprises 12 residues. The germline V gene has CDR1 MNHEY and CDR2 SVGAGI. Trimming left V 8 bases short and J 6 bases short, with 13 bases between. The CDR3 nucleotides are TGTGCCAGCGGGTGGGGGAACCATGGCTACACCTTC. Encoded protein: CASGWGNHGYTF.

The CDR3 sequence is CASSPQGHGQPQHF. The CDR3 DNA sequence: TGTGCCAGCAGTCCGCAGGGGCACGGTCAGCCCCAGCATTTT. The chain couples TRBV27 to TRBJ1-5, with D possibly being TRBD1 (6 bases). The germline V gene has CDR1 MNHEY and CDR2 SMNVEV (reference sequence). Trimming left V 5 bases short and J 6 bases short, with 14 bases between. The CDR3 is 14 residues long.

This clonotype showed up just a few times. This sequence joins TRBV18 and TRBJ2-5, with D uncertain. Between the trimmed V and J ends, which lost 2 bases and 1 base, there was a span of 5 bases. Germline assignment: CDR1 KGHSH and CDR2 LQKENI. The CDR3 has 13 residues. The chain's CDR3 is CASSPVSQETQYF. DNA for the CDR3: TGTGCCAGCTCACCAGTTAGCCAAGAGACCCAGTACTTC.

Comment on this clonotype: The junction and the germline gene differ at one end; a read error may be behind it. The chain couples TRBV27 to TRBJ2-1, with D perhaps being TRBD1 or TRBD2 (6 bases each). Germline-derived CDR1 and CDR2 are MNHEY and SMNVEV (reference sequence). CDR3 size: 15 residues. CDR3 nucleotides: TGTGCCAGCAGTTTAGGGGCGGAGGGGGACAATGAGCGGTTCTTC. Translation gives CASSLGAEGDNERFF.

The gene calls are TRBV5-1 and TRBJ1-1; D possibly corresponds to TRBD1 (5 bases). V gave up 4 bases and J gave up 5 bases, with 15 bases separating them. Germline V gives CDR1 SGHRS, CDR2 YFSETQ. The CDR3 loop spans 14 amino acids. The CDR3 nucleotides read TGCGCCAGCAGCGGGGGTTTGGGGCGAACTGAAGCTTTCTTT. Protein: CASSGGLGRTEAFF.

Only a few counts were recorded for this clonotype. V and J are TRBV7-9 and TRBJ1-2; 8 nucleotides line up with TRBD1. V shed 2 bases and J 6 bases; nucleotides not matched to a gene: 2. Per germline, CDR1 SEHNR and CDR2 FQNEAQ (reference sequence). The CDR3 consists of 13 residues. The CDR3 loop is CASSLLQGDGYTF. The DNA for the CDR3 is TGTGCCAGCAGCTTACTACAGGGGGATGGCTACACCTTC.